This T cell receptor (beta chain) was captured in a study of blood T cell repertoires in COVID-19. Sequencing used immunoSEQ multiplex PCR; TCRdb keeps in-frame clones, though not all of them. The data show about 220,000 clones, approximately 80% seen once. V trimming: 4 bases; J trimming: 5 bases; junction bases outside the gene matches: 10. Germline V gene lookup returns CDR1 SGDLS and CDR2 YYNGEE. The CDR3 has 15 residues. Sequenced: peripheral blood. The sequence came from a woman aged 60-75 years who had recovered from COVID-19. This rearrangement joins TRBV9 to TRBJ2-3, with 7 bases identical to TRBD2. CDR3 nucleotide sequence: TGTGCCAGCAGCTACCCTCGGGGGGAGAGAGATACGCAGTATTTT. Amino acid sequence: CASSYPRGERDTQYF.